This T cell receptor (beta chain) was sequenced during a study of blood T cell repertoires in COVID-19. Whole-study context: Sources were T cells, B-cell-depleted T cells, or PBMCs; the material itself was cDNA or gDNA.

Assay: immunoSEQ multiplex PCR; the TCRdb copy retains only in-frame clones and omits some. The sample consists of 310,000 or so clones, around nine tenths of them appearing once. Trimming pared 2 bases from V and 2 bases from J, leaving 7 bases between. CDR3 length: 14 residues. Looked up from germline, CDR1 is MGHDK and CDR2 is SYGVNS. The study drew participants aged about 18 to 89 years from roughly 25 US areas. In Cohort 3, a recovered donor had either two negative PCRs, clearance, or symptom resolution. The rearrangement joins TRBV25-1 to TRBJ1-3; D remains unclear. Sequencing used PBMCs or T cells enriched from blood (not recorded which). The sequence came from a woman in her 40s who had recovered from COVID-19. The CDR3: CASSEQLTGNTIYF. The CDR3 region has the DNA TGTGCCAGCAGTGAACAGTTGACTGGAAACACCATATATTTT.